This is a list of T cell receptor beta chains from one sample in a study of shared T cell receptors in the human thymus. Repertoires were generated with immunoSEQ multiplex PCR, while TCRdb's copy carries only in-frame clones and drops some. The sample carries hundreds of thousands of clones, 87% recorded once. These sequences were also reported in another study, on human thymus T cells.

Sample: thymocytes. The source of these receptors is a boy in the first two years of life with a congenital heart defect. Both conserved end residues are part of each CDR3. Fields, in order: clone size, J gene, D gene, V gene, CDR3 DNA, CDR3 protein. The D gene is left open where the match is weak. The size of a clone is reported for some rows only, either as once, few or many, or as a class for expanded clones.

.	TRBJ2-2	TRBD2	TRBV9	TGTGCCAGCAGCGCCGGGACTAGAGGGTCCGGGGAGCTGTTTTTT	CASSAGTRGSGELFF
once	TRBJ2-7	.	TRBV2	TGTGCCAGCAGCCTGTATGGGGCAGGGGGGTCCGAGCAGTACTTC	CASSLYGAGGSEQYF
.	TRBJ1-5	.	TRBV28	TGTGCCAGCAGGGGAGACAGGAGTCGTTGGAAGCCCCAGCATTTT	CASRGDRSRWKPQHF
.	TRBJ1-2	.	TRBV6-6	TGTGCCAGCAGTTACTCGAGAGTCGATGGGCAGGGCTACACCTTC	CASSYSRVDGQGYTF
.	TRBJ1-5	TRBD1	TRBV4-3	TGCGCCAGCACCCCCGCGCAGGGGGTTCCGCCCCAGCATTTT	CASTPAQGVPPQHF
.	TRBJ2-3	.	TRBV21-1	TGTGCCAGCAGCACCCAAAAGGAAGCGGGGGATATAGATACGCAGTATTTT	CASSTQKEAGDIDTQYF
.	TRBJ1-2	.	TRBV27	TGTGCCAGCAGTTTTTCGGATGGGGGGAACTATGGCTACACCTTC	CASSFSDGGNYGYTF
.	TRBJ2-1	.	TRBV14	TGTGCCAGCAGCCAAGTGAGGAATGAGCAGTTCTTC	CASSQVRNEQFF
few	TRBJ2-7	.	TRBV27	TGTGCCAGCAGTGAGTACAGGGCTACCCACGAGCAGTACTTC	CASSEYRATHEQYF
once	TRBJ2-3	TRBD2	TRBV13	TGTGCCAGCAGCCTACCTCTGGCGGGGGCAGATACGCAGTATTTT	CASSLPLAGADTQYF
.	TRBJ2-1	TRBD2	TRBV27	TGTGCCAGCAGTCCAGGACCGGGACTAGCCTACAATGAGCAGTTCTTC	CASSPGPGLAYNEQFF
.	TRBJ1-2	.	TRBV9	TGTGCCAGCAGCGTATCACAGTACTATGGCTACACCTTC	CASSVSQYYGYTF
.	TRBJ2-3	TRBD2	TRBV7-2	TGTGCCAGCAGCTTAGGGTTAGGGGGGACTAGCGGTCCCACAGATACGCAGTATTTT	CASSLGLGGTSGPTDTQYF